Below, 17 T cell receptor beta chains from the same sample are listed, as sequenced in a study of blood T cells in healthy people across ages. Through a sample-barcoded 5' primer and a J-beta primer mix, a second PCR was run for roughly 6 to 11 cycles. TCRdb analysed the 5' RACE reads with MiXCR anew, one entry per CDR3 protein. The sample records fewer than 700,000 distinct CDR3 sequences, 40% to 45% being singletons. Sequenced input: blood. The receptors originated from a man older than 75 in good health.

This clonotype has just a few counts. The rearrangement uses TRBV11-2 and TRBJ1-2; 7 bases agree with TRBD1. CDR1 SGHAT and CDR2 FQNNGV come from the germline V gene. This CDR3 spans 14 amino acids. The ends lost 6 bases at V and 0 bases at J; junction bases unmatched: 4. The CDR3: CASRRQGPNYGYTF. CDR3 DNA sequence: TGTGCCAGCAGGCGACAGGGTCCTAACTATGGCTACACCTTC.

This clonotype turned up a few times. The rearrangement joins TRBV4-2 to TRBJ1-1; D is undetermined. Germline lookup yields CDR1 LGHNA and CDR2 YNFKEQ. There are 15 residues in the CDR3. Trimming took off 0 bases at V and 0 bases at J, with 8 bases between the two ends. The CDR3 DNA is TGTGCCAGCAGCCAAGATTACAGATTGAACACTGAAGCTTTCTTT. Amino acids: CASSQDYRLNTEAFF.

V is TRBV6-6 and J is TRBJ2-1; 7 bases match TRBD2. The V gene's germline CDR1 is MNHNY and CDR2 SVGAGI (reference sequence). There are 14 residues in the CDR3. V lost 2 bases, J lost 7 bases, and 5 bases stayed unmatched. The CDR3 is CASSYRDYDNEQFF. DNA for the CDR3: TGTGCCAGCAGTTACCGGGACTATGATAATGAGCAGTTCTTC.

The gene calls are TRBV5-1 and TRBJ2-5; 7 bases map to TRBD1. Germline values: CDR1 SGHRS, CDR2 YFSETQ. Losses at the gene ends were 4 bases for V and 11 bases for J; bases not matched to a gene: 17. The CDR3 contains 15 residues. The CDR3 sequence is CASSKTGTEYNEQYF. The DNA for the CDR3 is TGCGCCAGCAGCAAGACCGGGACAGAGTACAATGAGCAGTACTTC.

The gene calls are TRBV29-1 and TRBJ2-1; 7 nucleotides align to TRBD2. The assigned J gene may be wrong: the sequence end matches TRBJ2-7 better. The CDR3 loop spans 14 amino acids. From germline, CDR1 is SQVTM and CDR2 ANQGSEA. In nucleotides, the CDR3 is TGCAGCGCGGCTCTAGCGGTCTCCTACAATGAGCAGTACTTC. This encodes CSAALAVSYNEQYF.

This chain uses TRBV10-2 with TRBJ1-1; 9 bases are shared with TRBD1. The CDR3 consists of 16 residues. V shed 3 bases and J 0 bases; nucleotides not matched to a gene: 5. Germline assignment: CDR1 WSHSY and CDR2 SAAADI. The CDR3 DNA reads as TGCGCCAGCAGTGAAAGGGACAGGGTCTTGAACACTGAAGCTTTCTTT. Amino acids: CASSERDRVLNTEAFF.

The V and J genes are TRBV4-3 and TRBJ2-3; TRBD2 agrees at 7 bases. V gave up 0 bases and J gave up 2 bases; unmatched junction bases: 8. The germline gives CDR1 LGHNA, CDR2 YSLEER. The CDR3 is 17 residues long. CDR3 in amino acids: CASSQEPSGISTDTQYF. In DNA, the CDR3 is TGCGCCAGCAGCCAAGAGCCTAGCGGAATATCCACAGATACGCAGTATTTT.

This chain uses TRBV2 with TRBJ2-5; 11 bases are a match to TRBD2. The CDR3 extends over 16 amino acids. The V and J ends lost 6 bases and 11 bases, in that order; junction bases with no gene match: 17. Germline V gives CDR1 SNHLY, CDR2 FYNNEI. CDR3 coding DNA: TGTGCCAGCAGCGGCAGACTAGCGGGACAATTCGATGAGCAGTACTTC. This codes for CASSGRLAGQFDEQYF. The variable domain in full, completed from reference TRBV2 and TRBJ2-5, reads EPEVTQTPSHQVTQMGQEVILRCVPISNHLYFYWYRQILGQKVEFLVSFYNNEISEKSEIFDDQFSVERPDGSNFTLKIRSTKLEDSAMYFCASSGRLAGQFDEQYFGPGTRLLVL.

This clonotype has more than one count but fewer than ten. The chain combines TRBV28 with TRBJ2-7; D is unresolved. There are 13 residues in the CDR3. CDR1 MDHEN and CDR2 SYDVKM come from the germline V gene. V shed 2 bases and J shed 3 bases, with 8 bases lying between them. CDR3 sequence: CASSLQILYEQYF. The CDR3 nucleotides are TGTGCCAGCAGTTTACAGATTCTCTACGAGCAGTACTTC.

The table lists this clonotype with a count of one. The CDR3 coding sequence is TGTGCCAGCAGCGCCCCTTGGACAGATACGCAGTATTTT. This translates into CASSAPWTDTQYF. The gene calls are TRBV11-3 and TRBJ2-3; D remains ambiguous. Germline CDR1 SGHNT, CDR2 YENEEA. This CDR3 has 13 amino acids. V shed 5 bases and J shed 3 bases, with 9 bases lying between them.

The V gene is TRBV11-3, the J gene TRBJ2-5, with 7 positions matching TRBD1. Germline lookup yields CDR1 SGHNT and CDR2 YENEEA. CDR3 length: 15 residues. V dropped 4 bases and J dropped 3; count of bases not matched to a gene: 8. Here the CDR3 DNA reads TGTGCCAGCAGCTCCCGACAGGGAAGTAAAGAGACCCAGTACTTC. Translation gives CASSSRQGSKETQYF.

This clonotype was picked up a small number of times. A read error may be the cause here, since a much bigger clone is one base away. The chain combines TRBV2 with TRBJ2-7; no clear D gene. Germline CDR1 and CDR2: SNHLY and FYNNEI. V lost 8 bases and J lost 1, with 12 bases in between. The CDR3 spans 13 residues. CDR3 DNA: TGTGCCAGCGTTGTGGGCCGTTCCTACGAGCAGTACTTC. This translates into CASVVGRSYEQYF.

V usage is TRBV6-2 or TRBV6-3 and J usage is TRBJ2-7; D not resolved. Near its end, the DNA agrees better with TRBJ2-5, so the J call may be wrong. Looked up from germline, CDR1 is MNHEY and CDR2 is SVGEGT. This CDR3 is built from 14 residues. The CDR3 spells CASSYSRVMKTQYF. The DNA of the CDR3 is TGTGCCAGCAGTTACTCGCGTGTAATGAAGACCCAGTACTTC.

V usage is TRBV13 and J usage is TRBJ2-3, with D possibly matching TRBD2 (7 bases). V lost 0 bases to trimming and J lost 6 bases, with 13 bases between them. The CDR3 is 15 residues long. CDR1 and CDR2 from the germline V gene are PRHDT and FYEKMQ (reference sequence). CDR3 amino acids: CASSLGGGAPDTQYF. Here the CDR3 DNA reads TGTGCCAGCAGCTTAGGAGGGGGGGCCCCCGATACGCAGTATTTT.

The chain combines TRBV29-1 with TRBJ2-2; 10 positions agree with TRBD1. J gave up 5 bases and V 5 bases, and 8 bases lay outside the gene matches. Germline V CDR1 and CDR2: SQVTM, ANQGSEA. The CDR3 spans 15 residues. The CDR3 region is CSVPRQGARTGELFF. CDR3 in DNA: TGCAGCGTTCCTAGACAGGGGGCGCGGACCGGGGAGCTGTTTTTT.

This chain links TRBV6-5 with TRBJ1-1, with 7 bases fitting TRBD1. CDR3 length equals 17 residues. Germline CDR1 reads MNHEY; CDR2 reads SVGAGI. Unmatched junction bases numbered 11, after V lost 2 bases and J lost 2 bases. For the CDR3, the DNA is TGTGCCAGCAGTTACGTTACAGGGGAATTAAGAAACACTGAAGCTTTCTTT. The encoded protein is CASSYVTGELRNTEAFF.

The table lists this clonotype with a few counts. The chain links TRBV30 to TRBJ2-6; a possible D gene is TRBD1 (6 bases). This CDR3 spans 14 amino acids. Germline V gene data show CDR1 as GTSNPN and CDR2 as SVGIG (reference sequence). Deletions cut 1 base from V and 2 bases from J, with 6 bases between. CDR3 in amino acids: CAWSDRAGANVLTF. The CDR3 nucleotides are TGTGCCTGGAGTGACAGGGCTGGGGCCAACGTCCTGACTTTC.